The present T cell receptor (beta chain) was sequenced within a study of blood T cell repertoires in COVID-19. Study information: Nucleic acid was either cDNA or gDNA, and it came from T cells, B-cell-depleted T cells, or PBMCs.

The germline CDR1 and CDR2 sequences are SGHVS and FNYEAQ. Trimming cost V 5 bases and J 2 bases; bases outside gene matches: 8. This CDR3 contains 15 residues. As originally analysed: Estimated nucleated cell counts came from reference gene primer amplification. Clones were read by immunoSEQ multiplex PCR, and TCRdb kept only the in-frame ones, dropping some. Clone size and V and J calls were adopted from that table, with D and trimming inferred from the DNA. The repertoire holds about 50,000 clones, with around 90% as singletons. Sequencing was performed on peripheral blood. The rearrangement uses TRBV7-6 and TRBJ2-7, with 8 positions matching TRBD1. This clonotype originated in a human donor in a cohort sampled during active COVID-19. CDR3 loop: CASSIGQGGTYEQYF. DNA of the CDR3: TGTGCCAGCAGCATCGGACAGGGTGGTACCTACGAGCAGTACTTC.